The 10 T cell receptor beta chains below all came from one sample that was sequenced in a study of T cells in women clearing cervical HPV infection (dated by TCRdb to about 2018). The method was the immunoSEQ multiplex PCR assay. In its TCRdb copy, this immuneACCESS table keeps in-frame sequences only and misses some clones. Where compared with another copy, unresolved V genes explain less than half of these, and the others have no known cause. The data table for this sample lists about 33,000 clones. The ten largest clones take up 7.8% of the sample. The sequencing sample was made of blood buffy coat. These receptors originate from a woman between 18 and 69 years old with a cervical HPV16 infection that either progressed to CIN3+ or cleared (not recorded which).

Details on this clone: The observed sequence ends 3 residues before the CDR3 terminus, with the missing tail filled in from the germline J gene. The V and J genes are TRBV30 and TRBJ1-4, with D maybe TRBD1 (5 bases). V shed 1 base and J shed 8 bases, with 14 bases lying between them. Germline V gene data show CDR1 as GTSNPN and CDR2 as SVGIG (reference sequence). The CDR3 contains 14 residues. CDR3 residues: CAWSEGQGGEKLFF. The CDR3 DNA, read in part, is TGTGCCTGGAGTGAGGGGCAGGGAGGGGAAAAA.

Of note for this clone: The read ends 3 residues before the CDR3 terminus; that terminus is restored from the germline J gene. The chain has TRBV5-6 and TRBJ1-2; no reliable D call. This CDR3 has 13 amino acids. Germline V gene sequence: CDR1 SGHDT, CDR2 YYEEEE. Trimming shortened V by 7 bases and J by 7 bases, and 17 bases separated the two germline ends. The CDR3 region is CASGLLSVSGYTF. The DNA read from the CDR3 is TGTGCCAGCGGTTTATTGTCAGTCAGTGGC.

About this clone itself: The read gets to within 3 residues of the CDR3 end, and the germline J gene fills in the rest. This rearrangement joins TRBV19 to TRBJ1-2; TRBD1 might be the D (5 bases). The CDR3 length is 15 residues. From germline, CDR1 is LNHDA and CDR2 SQIVND (reference sequence). This chain's CDR3 is CASSARQISTDTYTF. The DNA read from the CDR3 is TGTGCCAGTAGTGCCCGACAGATTAGCACAGATACC.

On this clone: Read sequence stops 3 residues before the CDR3 end, and the germline J gene provides the missing end. The gene calls are TRBV2 and TRBJ2-3; 11 nucleotides line up with TRBD2. The length of the CDR3 is 15 residues. V was clipped by 5 bases and J by 4 bases; unmatched bases: 5. Germline-derived CDR1 and CDR2 are SNHLY and FYNNEI. The sequenced part of the CDR3 DNA is TGTGCCAGCAGTTTTAGCGGGGGGGCCTCAGATACG. Its protein product is CASSFSGGASDT. From start to end, the CDR3 is CASSFSGGASDTQYF. The full variable domain, with the rest looked up from reference TRBV2 and TRBJ2-3, is EPEVTQTPSHQVTQMGQEVILRCVPISNHLYFYWYRQILGQKVEFLVSFYNNEISEKSEIFDDQFSVERPDGSNFTLKIRSTKLEDSAMYFCASSFSGGASDTQYFGPGTRLTVL.

A remark on this clone: The sequence runs out 3 residues before the end of the CDR3; the remainder is reconstructed from the germline J gene. The chain is built from TRBV20-1 and TRBJ2-1; 10 bases align to TRBD2. This CDR3 spans 15 amino acids. In germline, CDR1 is DFQATT, CDR2 SNEGSKA (reference sequence). V gave up 2 bases and J gave up 8 bases; unmatched junction bases: 9. Partial CDR3 DNA: TGCAGTGCTAGATACTTAAGCGGGAGGGCCGATGAG. Its protein product is CSARYLSGRADE. In full, the CDR3 is CSARYLSGRADEQFF.

A word on this clone: The CDR3 end lies 3 residues beyond the end of the read and is filled in from the germline J gene. This sequence joins TRBV7-3 and TRBJ1-2; a possible D gene is TRBD1 (5 bases). Germline-derived CDR1 and CDR2 are SGHTA and FQGTGA. V lost 8 bases, J lost 2 bases, and 15 bases lay in between. There are 14 residues in the CDR3. The CDR3 spells CASFSGTLNYGYTF. The part of the CDR3 DNA that was read is TGTGCCAGCTTCTCCGGGACTCTAAACTATGGC.

About this clone itself: The CDR3 extends 3 residues past the end of the read, so its final part is completed from the germline J gene. The chain has TRBV19 and TRBJ1-5; 9 nucleotides align to TRBD1. V gave up 3 bases and J gave up 4 bases; unmatched junction bases: 7. The CDR3 runs to 16 residues. Germline lookup yields CDR1 LNHDA and CDR2 SQIVND (reference sequence). The DNA read from the CDR3 is TGTGCCAGTAGTATTTGGACAGGGGAGGGGAATCAGCCC. Its translation: CASSIWTGEGNQP. The full CDR3 protein is CASSIWTGEGNQPQHF.

According to its frequency, this clone is medium-sized. The CDR3 bases that were read are TGTGCCAGCAGCTTATTCTCGAGGTTCGATATGGATACG. Translated: CASSLFSRFDMDT. The whole CDR3 region reads CASSLFSRFDMDTQYF. V gene TRBV7-4 combines with J gene TRBJ2-3; no clear D. The read terminates 3 residues ahead of where the CDR3 ends, so the germline J gene completes it. V lost 2 bases and J lost 6, with 18 bases in between. Germline CDR1 reads SGHVT; CDR2 reads SQSDAQ. CDR3 length: 16 amino acids.

Concerning this clone: The CDR3 is cut off 3 residues early in the read; its end comes from the germline J gene. V usage is TRBV2 and J usage is TRBJ2-2; 8 bases align to TRBD1. Unmatched junction bases numbered 5, after V lost 4 bases and J lost 7 bases. CDR1 is SNHLY and CDR2 is FYNNEI in the germline V gene. The length of the CDR3 is 14 residues. The sequenced CDR3 bases are TGTGCCAGCAGTGGACAGGGGTGGGTCGGGGAG. It codes for CASSGQGWVGE. The whole CDR3 reads CASSGQGWVGELFF.

In the case of this clone: The read halts 3 residues ahead of the CDR3 end, with the missing end drawn from the germline J gene. This chain connects TRBV20-1 to TRBJ1-5; D remains ambiguous. Trimming cost V 3 bases and J 5 bases, with 14 bases left between them. The CDR3 extends over 14 amino acids. The germline V gene has CDR1 DFQATT and CDR2 SNEGSKA (reference sequence). The CDR3 protein is CSASASPGDQPQHF. CDR3 DNA, as far as it was read: TGCAGTGCTAGTGCCTCGCCAGGAGATCAGCCC.